The 3 T cell receptor beta chains reported below all come from one sample, sequenced in a study of shared clonotypes between healthy human individuals. The protocol was immunoSEQ multiplex PCR, while the TCRdb copy is restricted to in-frame clones and leaves out a portion. The top ten hold 0.37% of the sample, which has some 2,500,000 clones, just under 95% seen once. Material: naive CD4+ T cells from PBMCs. Specified subset: CD45RA+ positively selected. The receptors come from a man between 18 and 29 years old in good health. Some clones in this sample may be carry-over from other donors' samples.

The DNA of the CDR3 is TGCAGCGGAGAGACAGGGGAGAACTATGGCTACACCTTC. Translation: CSGETGENYGYTF. The chain links TRBV29-1 to TRBJ1-2; 8 positions match TRBD1. The CDR3 consists of 13 residues. Germline CDR1 reads SQVTM; CDR2 reads ANQGSEA. Trimming cost V 7 bases and J 2 bases; bases outside gene matches: 6.

This chain links TRBV18 with TRBJ2-3; TRBD2 matches at 11 bases. Germline CDR1 is KGHSH and CDR2 is LQKENI. There are 18 residues in the CDR3. V dropped 1 base and J dropped 2; count of bases not matched to a gene: 8. As DNA, the CDR3 is TGTGCCAGCTCACCACTAGCGGGAGGGGCCCAGATCACAGATACGCAGTATTTT. Translated: CASSPLAGGAQITDTQYF.

The chain uses TRBV11-3 and TRBJ2-7; tentative D call: TRBD1 (5 bases). CDR3 length: 15 amino acids. From germline, CDR1 is SGHNT and CDR2 YENEEA. V lost 0 bases to trimming and J lost 6 bases, with 15 bases between them. The CDR3 DNA follows: TGTGCCAGCAGCTTAGAATGGACAATGGATTTCGAGCAGTACTTC. Its protein product is CASSLEWTMDFEQYF.